This T cell receptor (beta chain) was profiled in a study of T cell clonality in common variable immunodeficiency. Study-wide results and limits: T cell subpopulation sequencing would be needed to explain CVID clonality. CVID patient heterogeneity limited repertoire-clinical complication correlations.

The CDR3 is 16 residues long. The V gene end was trimmed by 4 bases and the J gene end by 0 bases; junction bases not matched to a gene: 3. The germline V gene has CDR1 SGHRS and CDR2 YFSETQ. Measured with immunoSEQ multiplex PCR; TCRdb has only the in-frame clones, and not every one. The sample contains about 39,000 clones, none of them singletons. This clone has ten or more counts. Antigen specificity is unknown. Read data end 3 residues before the CDR3 end; the end is taken from the germline J gene. The chain joins TRBV5-1 to TRBJ2-2, with 10 nucleotides matching TRBD2. The sequencing sample was made of peripheral blood mononuclear cells. The receptor was isolated from a person aged 18 to 70 in good health. The CDR3 sequence: CASSPGLAANTGELFF. The CDR3 DNA, read in part, is TGCGCCAGCAGCCCCGGACTAGCGGCGAACACCGGGGAG.